This TCR beta chain is from a study of identical twins. TCRdb reanalysed the 5' RACE reads using MiXCR and keeps one entry per CDR3 protein. The sample records over 550,000 distinct CDR3 sequences, just over 7% being singletons. Study conclusions and caveats: The abundant beta clonotypes from cord blood had fewer insertions, and memory repertoires had none of this. Part of the zero-insertion signal could reflect confounding by invariant MAIT and iNKT cells. The models gave estimates that fell short of the out-of-frame TCR alpha sharing seen in monozygotic twins. Conclusions rested on cross-sectional statistics rather than following the same donors.

This clonotype was seen a few times. Antigen unknown. In addition, the sample was reused for a study of yellow fever vaccine responses in identical twins.

The sample was PBMCs. The origin of this receptor is a woman aged 18-30 years in good health.

CDR3 nucleotide sequence: TGTGCCAGCAGCTTAGTACAGGGACCCAAAAACATTCAGTACTTC. This encodes CASSLVQGPKNIQYF. This sequence joins TRBV7-3 and TRBJ2-4; the D gene is possibly TRBD1 (6 bases). With 2 bases removed from V and 2 bases from J, the gap between germline ends came to 10 bases. Germline CDR1 reads SGHTA; CDR2 reads FQGTGA. This CDR3 spans 15 amino acids. Full variable domain (missing parts from reference TRBV7-3 and TRBJ2-4): GAGVSQTPSNKVTEKGKYVELRCDPISGHTALYWYRQSLGQGPEFLIYFQGTGAADDSGLPNDRFFAVRPEGSVSTLKIQRTERGDSAVYLCASSLVQGPKNIQYFGAGTRLSVL.